This T cell receptor (beta chain) stems from a study of T cells in Graves' hyperthyroidism and ophthalmopathy. After removal of 6 bases from V and 10 bases from J, the junction contained 12 bases not matched to a gene. The length of the CDR3 is 16 residues. Authors of the study amplified TCR beta CDR3 regions from RNA transcripts. Using the HTBI primer set, a first-round RT-PCR was run on the TCR CDR3. TCRdb called the multiplex PCR reads again in MiXCR, with one record for every CDR3 protein. The sample has some 380,000 distinct CDR3 sequences; roughly 13% are singletons. Many counts were recorded for this clonotype.

This receptor was taken from a young man with Graves' hyperthyroidism that later progressed to Graves' ophthalmopathy. The V gene is TRBV12-3 or TRBV12-4, the J gene TRBJ2-1; TRBD2 aligns across 13 bases. Sequenced input: blood. In nucleotides, the CDR3 is TGTGCCAGCAGCCTGGGACTAGCGGGGAGCAATGGGGAGCAGTTCTTC. This translates into CASSLGLAGSNGEQFF.